The 5 T cell receptor beta chains listed next were all sequenced from one sample in a study of blood T cell repertoires in COVID-19. Clones were sequenced by immunoSEQ multiplex PCR, and TCRdb holds only the in-frame ones, with some missing. The sample includes roughly 120,000 clones, just over 70% seen only once; the top ten take more than 0.65%. Specimen: peripheral blood. Receptors were obtained from a human donor with acute or convalescent COVID-19. The donor label of this sample is uncertain.

The genes are TRBV21-1 and TRBJ2-5; no check of the table's D call, TRBD2, against the DNA was made. TRBV21-1 is described as a pseudogene. The CDR3 has 14 amino acids. This CDR3 reads CASSKVLSLKTQYF. The CDR3 DNA is TGTGCCAGCAGCAAAGTTCTTAGCTTGAAGACCCAGTACTTC.

The rearrangement links TRBV27 to TRBJ2-3; 8 nucleotides match TRBD2. V gave up 7 bases and J gave up 2 bases; unmatched junction bases: 11. The CDR3 covers 16 residues. The germline gives CDR1 MNHEY, CDR2 SMNVEV (reference sequence). The CDR3 spells CASNRGAGGPTDTQYF. CDR3 DNA sequence: TGTGCCAGCAACAGAGGGGCGGGGGGCCCCACAGATACGCAGTATTTT.

This chain joins TRBV28 and TRBJ1-2, with D possibly TRBD1 on 5 matching bases. The CDR3 consists of 14 residues. V lost 6 bases, J lost 9 bases, and 20 bases lay in between. Germline V gives CDR1 MDHEN, CDR2 SYDVKM. The CDR3 nucleotides are TGTGCCAGCAGCGCCACAGGCGCTTTATTCCGCTACACCTTC. It encodes CASSATGALFRYTF.

This chain connects TRBV7-3 to TRBJ2-1; D is perhaps TRBD2 (5 bases). The CDR3 consists of 13 residues. Germline CDR1 reads SGHTA; CDR2 reads FQGTGA. V lost 5 bases to trimming and J lost 12 bases, with 17 bases between them. The CDR3 region is CASSQTAEGSQFF. The CDR3 DNA sequence: TGTGCCAGCAGCCAAACGGCCGAGGGATCGCAGTTCTTC.

J is TRBJ2-2 and V is TRBV5-1; 10 nucleotides match TRBD2. CDR3 length: 17 residues. J was trimmed by 4 bases and V by 0 bases; bases with no gene match: 6. The germline gives CDR1 SGHRS, CDR2 YFSETQ. CDR3 in DNA: TGCGCCAGCAGCTTGGGTGCGGCTAGCGGGGGCACCGGGGAGCTGTTTTTT. It is translated as CASSLGAASGGTGELFF.